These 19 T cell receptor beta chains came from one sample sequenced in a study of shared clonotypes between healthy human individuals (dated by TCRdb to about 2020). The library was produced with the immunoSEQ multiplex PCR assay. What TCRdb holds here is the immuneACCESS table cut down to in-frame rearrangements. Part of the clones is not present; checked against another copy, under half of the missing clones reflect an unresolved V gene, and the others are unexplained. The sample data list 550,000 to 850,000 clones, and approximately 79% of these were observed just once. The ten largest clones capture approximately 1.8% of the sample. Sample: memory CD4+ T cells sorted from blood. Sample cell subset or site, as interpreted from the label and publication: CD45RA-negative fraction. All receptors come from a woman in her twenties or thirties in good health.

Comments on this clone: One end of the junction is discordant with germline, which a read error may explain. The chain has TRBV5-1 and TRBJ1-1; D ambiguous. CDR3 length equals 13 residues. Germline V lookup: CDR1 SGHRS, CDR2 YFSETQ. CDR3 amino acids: CANSLNEDTEAFF. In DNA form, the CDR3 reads TGCGCCAACAGCTTGAACGAGGACACTGAAGCTTTCTTT.

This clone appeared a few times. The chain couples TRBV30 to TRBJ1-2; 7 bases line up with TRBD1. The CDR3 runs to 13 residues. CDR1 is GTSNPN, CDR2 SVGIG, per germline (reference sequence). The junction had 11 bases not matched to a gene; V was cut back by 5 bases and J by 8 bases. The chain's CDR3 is CAWEHRGLGGYTF. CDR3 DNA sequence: TGTGCCTGGGAGCACAGGGGACTGGGAGGCTACACCTTC. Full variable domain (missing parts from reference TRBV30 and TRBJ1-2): SQTIHQWPATLVQPVGSPLSLECTVEGTSNPNLYWYRQAAGRGLQLLFYSVGIGQISSEVPQNLSASRPQDRQFILSSKKLLLSDSGFYLCAWEHRGLGGYTFGSGTRLTVV.

The CDR3 nucleotides are TGCGCCAGCGGGCGACCGAACACCGGGGAGCTGTTTTTT. It translates to CASGRPNTGELFF. The chain links TRBV10-1 to TRBJ2-2; D is undetermined. V was pared by 8 bases and J by 0 bases, with 7 bases between. The CDR3 is 13 residues long. Looked up from germline, CDR1 is WNHNN and CDR2 is SYGVQD (reference sequence).

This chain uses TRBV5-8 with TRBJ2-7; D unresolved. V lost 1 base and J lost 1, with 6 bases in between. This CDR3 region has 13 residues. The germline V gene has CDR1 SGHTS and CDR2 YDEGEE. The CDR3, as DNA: TGTGCCAGCAGCTTGTGGCGGTCCTACGAGCAGTACTTC. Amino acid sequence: CASSLWRSYEQYF. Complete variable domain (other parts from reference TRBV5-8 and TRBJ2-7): EAGVTQSPTHLIKTRGQQATLRCSPISGHTSVYWYQQALGLGLQFLLWYDEGEERNRGNFPPRFSGRQFPNYSSELNVNALELEDSALYLCASSLWRSYEQYFGPGTRLTVT.

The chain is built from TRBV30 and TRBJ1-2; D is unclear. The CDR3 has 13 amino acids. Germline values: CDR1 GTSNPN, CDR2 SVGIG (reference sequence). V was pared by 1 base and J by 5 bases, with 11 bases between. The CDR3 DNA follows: TGTGCCTGGAGTGAAGGGTACCTTTATGGCTACACCTTC. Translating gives CAWSEGYLYGYTF.

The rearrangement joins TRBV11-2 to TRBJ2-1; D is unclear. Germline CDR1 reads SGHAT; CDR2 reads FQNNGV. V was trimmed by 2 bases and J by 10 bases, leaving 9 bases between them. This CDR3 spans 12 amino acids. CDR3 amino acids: CASSLSVGEQFF. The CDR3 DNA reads TGTGCCAGCAGCTTAAGTGTGGGGGAGCAGTTCTTC.

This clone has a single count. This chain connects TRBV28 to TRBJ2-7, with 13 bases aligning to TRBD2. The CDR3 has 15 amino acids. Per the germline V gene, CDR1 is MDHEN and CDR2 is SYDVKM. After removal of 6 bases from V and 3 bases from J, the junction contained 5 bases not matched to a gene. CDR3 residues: CASSPGLAGVYEQYF. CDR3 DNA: TGTGCCAGCAGCCCAGGACTAGCGGGAGTCTACGAGCAGTACTTC.

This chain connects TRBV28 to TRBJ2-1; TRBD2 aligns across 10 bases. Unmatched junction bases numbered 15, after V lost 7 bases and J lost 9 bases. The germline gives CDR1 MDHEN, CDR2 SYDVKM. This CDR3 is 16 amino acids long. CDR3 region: CASTNTPGLAFGEQFF. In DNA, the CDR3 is TGTGCCAGCACCAATACCCCGGGACTAGCGTTTGGTGAGCAGTTCTTC.

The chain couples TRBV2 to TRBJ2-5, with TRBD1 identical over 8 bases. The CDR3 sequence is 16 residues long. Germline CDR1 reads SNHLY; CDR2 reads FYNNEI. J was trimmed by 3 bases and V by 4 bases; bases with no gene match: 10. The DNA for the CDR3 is TGTGCCAGCAGTGGGAAGGACAGGGTCCCAAAAGAGACCCAGTACTTC. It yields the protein CASSGKDRVPKETQYF. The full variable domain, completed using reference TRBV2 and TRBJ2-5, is EPEVTQTPSHQVTQMGQEVILRCVPISNHLYFYWYRQILGQKVEFLVSFYNNEISEKSEIFDDQFSVERPDGSNFTLKIRSTKLEDSAMYFCASSGKDRVPKETQYFGPGTRLLVL.

The CDR3 nucleotides are TGTGCCAGCAGCAAGGGGAGCGGAGCAGGGGGATACGAGCAGTACTTC. It codes for CASSKGSGAGGYEQYF. The genes are TRBV7-9 and TRBJ2-7; the match to TRBD1 covers 7 bases. Germline CDR1 SEHNR, CDR2 FQNEAQ (reference sequence). V lost 5 bases, J lost 4 bases, and 14 bases stayed unmatched. This CDR3 contains 16 residues. The whole variable domain, filled in from reference TRBV7-9 and TRBJ2-7, reads DTGVSQNPRHKITKRGQNVTFRCDPISEHNRLYWYRQTLGQGPEFLTYFQNEAQLEKSRLLSDRFSAERPKGSFSTLEIQRTEQGDSAMYLCASSKGSGAGGYEQYFGPGTRLTVT.

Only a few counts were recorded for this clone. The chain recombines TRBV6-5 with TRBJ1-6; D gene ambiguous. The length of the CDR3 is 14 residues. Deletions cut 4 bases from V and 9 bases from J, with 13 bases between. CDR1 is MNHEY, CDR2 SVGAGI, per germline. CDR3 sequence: CASSFRRLASPLHF. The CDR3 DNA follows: TGTGCCAGCAGTTTCCGTCGGTTAGCTTCACCCCTCCACTTT.

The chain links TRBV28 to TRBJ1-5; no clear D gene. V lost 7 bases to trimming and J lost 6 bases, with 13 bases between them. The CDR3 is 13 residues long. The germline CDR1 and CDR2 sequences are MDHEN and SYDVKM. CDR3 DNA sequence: TGTGCCAGCACCCTGGTAACCGGTCAGCCCCAGCATTTT. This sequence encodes CASTLVTGQPQHF.

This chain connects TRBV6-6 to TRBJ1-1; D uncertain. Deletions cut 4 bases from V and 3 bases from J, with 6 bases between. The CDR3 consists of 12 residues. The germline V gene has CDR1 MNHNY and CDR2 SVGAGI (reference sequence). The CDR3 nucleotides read TGTGCCAGCAGTTGGCTATACACTGAAGCTTTCTTT. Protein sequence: CASSWLYTEAFF.

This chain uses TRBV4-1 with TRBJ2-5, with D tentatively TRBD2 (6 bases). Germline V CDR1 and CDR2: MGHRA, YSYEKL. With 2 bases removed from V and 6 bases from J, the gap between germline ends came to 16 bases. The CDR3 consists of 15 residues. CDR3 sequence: CASSQSPGDEKTQYF. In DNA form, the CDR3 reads TGCGCCAGCAGCCAATCCCCGGGAGATGAGAAGACCCAGTACTTC.

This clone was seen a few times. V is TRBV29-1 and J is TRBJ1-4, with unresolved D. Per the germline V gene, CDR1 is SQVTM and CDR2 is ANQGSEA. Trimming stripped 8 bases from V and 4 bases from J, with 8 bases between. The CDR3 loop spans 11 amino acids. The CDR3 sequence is CSSAVNEKLFF. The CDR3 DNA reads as TGCAGCTCCGCAGTTAATGAAAAACTGTTTTTT.

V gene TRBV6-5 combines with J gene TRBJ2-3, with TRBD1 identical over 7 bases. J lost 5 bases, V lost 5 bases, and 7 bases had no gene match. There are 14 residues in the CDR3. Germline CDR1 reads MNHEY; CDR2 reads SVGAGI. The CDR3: CASSRETGRDTQYF. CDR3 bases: TGTGCCAGCAGTAGAGAGACAGGGCGAGATACGCAGTATTTT.

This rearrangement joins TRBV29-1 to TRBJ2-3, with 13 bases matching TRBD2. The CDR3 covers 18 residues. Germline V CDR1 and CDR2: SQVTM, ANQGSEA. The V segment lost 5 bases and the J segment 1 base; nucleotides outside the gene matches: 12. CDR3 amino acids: CSVRTSGSSFVGTDTQYF. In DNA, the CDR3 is TGCAGCGTTAGGACTAGCGGGAGTTCTTTTGTGGGCACAGATACGCAGTATTTT.

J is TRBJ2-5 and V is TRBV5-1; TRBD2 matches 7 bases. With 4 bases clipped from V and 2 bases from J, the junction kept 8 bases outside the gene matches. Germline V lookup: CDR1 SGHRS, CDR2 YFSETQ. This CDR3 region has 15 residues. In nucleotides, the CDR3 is TGCGCCAGCAGCCCATTCACTAGCGATCAAGAGACCCAGTACTTC. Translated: CASSPFTSDQETQYF.

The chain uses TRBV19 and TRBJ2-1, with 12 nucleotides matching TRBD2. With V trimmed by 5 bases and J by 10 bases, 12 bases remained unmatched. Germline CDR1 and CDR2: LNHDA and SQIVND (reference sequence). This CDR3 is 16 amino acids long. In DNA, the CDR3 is TGTGCCAGTAGTCAACGGGGGACTAGCGGGTCGGGGGAGCAGTTCTTC. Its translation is CASSQRGTSGSGEQFF.